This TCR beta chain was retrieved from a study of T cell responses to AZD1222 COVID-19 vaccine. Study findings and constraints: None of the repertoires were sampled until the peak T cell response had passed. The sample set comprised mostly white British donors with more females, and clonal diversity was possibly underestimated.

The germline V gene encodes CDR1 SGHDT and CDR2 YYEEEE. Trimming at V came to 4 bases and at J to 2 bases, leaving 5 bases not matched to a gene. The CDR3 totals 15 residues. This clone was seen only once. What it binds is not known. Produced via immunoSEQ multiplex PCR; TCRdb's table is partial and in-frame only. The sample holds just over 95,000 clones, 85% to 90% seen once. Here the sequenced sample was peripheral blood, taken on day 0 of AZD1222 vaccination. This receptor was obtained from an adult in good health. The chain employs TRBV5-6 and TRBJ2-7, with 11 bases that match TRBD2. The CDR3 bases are TGTGCCAGCAGCCCTATAGCGGGGGGGCCCTACGAGCAGTACTTC. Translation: CASSPIAGGPYEQYF.